A selection of T cell receptor beta chains follows, all from one sample in a study of vaccination effects on CD4 cells after COVID-19. TCRdb keeps only in-frame clones here, not all; method: immunoSEQ multiplex PCR. This sample carries 70,000 to 95,000 clones, around 70% of them seen once, and the ten largest clones take approximately 2%. Their recognized antigens are unknown. Material: CD4+ T cells from PBMCs cultured with HCoV-229E spike peptides, obtained before COVID-19 vaccination. All receptors derive from a human donor who received a COVID-19 vaccine. Both conserved end residues are part of each CDR3. D genes are given only for firm matches. Expanded clones get a size class; other rows say once, few or many, or leave the size out.

CDR3aa	CDR3nt	v_gene	d_gene	len	abundance	j_gene
CASSSGQGYGYTF	TGTGCCAGCAGCTCGGGACAAGGGTATGGCTACACCTTC	TRBV5-4	NA	13	few	TRBJ1-2
CASSPKGYQPQHF	TGTGCCAGCAGTCCAAAAGGTTACCAGCCCCAGCATTTT	TRBV7-9	NA	13	NA	TRBJ1-5
CASSSGPQETQYF	TGCGCCAGCAGCTCTGGACCCCAAGAGACCCAGTACTTC	TRBV5-1	NA	13	once	TRBJ2-5
CASSFSDSNYGYTF	TGTGCCAGCAGCTTTTCCGACAGTAACTATGGCTACACCTTC	TRBV5-4	NA	14	NA	TRBJ1-2
CATSDRGTYGYTF	TGTGCCACCTCGGACAGGGGGACCTATGGCTACACCTTC	TRBV3-1/TRBV3-2	TRBD1	13	once	TRBJ1-2
CASSLMTGKGLNEQFF	TGTGCCAGCAGCTTGATGACAGGGAAGGGTCTAAATGAGCAGTTCTTC	TRBV7-3	TRBD1	16	NA	TRBJ2-1
CASSGAGTSVNNEQFF	TGTGCCAGCAGCGGCGCCGGGACTAGCGTGAACAATGAGCAGTTCTTC	TRBV7-2	TRBD2	16	NA	TRBJ2-1
CASSGNRLMNQPQHF	TGTGCCAGCAGTGGAAACAGGCTTATGAATCAGCCCCAGCATTTT	TRBV28	NA	15	NA	TRBJ1-5
CASSSDRVTEAFF	TGTGCCAGCAGCTCCGACAGGGTGACTGAAGCTTTCTTT	TRBV7-2	TRBD1	13	NA	TRBJ1-1
CASSVLASTGGDTQYF	TGTGCCAGCAGCGTATTGGCCTCAACGGGAGGAGATACGCAGTATTTT	TRBV9	TRBD2	16	NA	TRBJ2-3
CASSIGGGPPTNF	TGTGCCAGTAGTATAGGGGGGGGCCCACCGACAAACTTC	TRBV19	NA	13	NA	TRBJ1-2
CASSDPTTDTQYF	TGTGCCAGCAGTGACCCTACGACAGATACGCAGTATTTT	TRBV6-1	NA	13	NA	TRBJ2-3
CASSGQGAGARNQPQHF	TGTGCCAGCAGTGGCCAGGGGGCGGGGGCACGCAATCAGCCCCAGCATTTT	TRBV2	TRBD1	17	NA	TRBJ1-5
CASSPRQGDNQPQHF	TGTGCCAGCAGCCCTAGACAGGGAGACAATCAGCCCCAGCATTTT	TRBV3-1/TRBV3-2	TRBD1	15	NA	TRBJ1-5